The 9 T cell receptor beta chains in this list originate from one sample, sequenced in a study of blood T cell repertoires in COVID-19. The assay was immunoSEQ multiplex PCR, and TCRdb's table has in-frame clones only and misses some. The profile covers roughly 290,000 clones, with around 88% appearing a single time and approximately 6% taken by the ten largest. Sequencing used PBMCs or T cells enriched from blood (not recorded which). The receptors here all came from a middle-aged woman who had recovered from COVID-19.

V gene TRBV7-2 combines with J gene TRBJ2-2; D not resolved. Germline V gene data show CDR1 as SGHTA and CDR2 as FQGNSA. The CDR3 length is 15 residues. V gave up 8 bases and J gave up 4 bases, with 17 bases separating them. CDR3 residues: CASRNTATATGELFF. CDR3 coding DNA: TGTGCCAGCCGAAATACAGCTACTGCCACCGGGGAGCTGTTTTTT.

CDR3 nucleotides: TGTGCCAGCAGCTACCTATTGAACACCGGGGAGCTGTTTTTT. The encoded protein is CASSYLLNTGELFF. The rearrangement uses TRBV7-2 and TRBJ2-2, with D uncertain. The V end lost 4 bases, the J end lost 1 base, and 7 bases lay between the germline ends. This CDR3 has 14 amino acids. Germline V CDR1 and CDR2: SGHTA, FQGNSA.

This chain uses TRBV6-5 with TRBJ1-2; D is unresolved. The V end lost 0 bases, the J end lost 7 bases, and 12 bases lay between the germline ends. Looked up from germline, CDR1 is MNHEY and CDR2 is SVGAGI. The CDR3 sequence is 14 residues long. In nucleotides, the CDR3 is TGTGCCAGCAGTTACTCGATGGGTTCGGGTGGCTACACCTTC. Encoded protein: CASSYSMGSGGYTF.

The V and J genes are TRBV7-8 and TRBJ2-3; D not resolved. This CDR3 comprises 16 residues. V dropped 1 base and J dropped 1 base, with 12 bases sitting between them. The V gene's germline CDR1 is SGHVS and CDR2 FQNEAQ. The chain's CDR3 is CASSLGPTTRTDTQYF. The CDR3 region has the DNA TGTGCCAGCAGCTTAGGACCGACAACCCGCACAGATACGCAGTATTTT. Complete variable domain (other parts from reference TRBV7-8 and TRBJ2-3): GAGVSQSPRYKVAKRGQDVALRCDPISGHVSLFWYQQALGQGPEFLTYFQNEAQLDKSGLPSDRFFAERPEGSVSTLKIQRTQQEDSAVYLCASSLGPTTRTDTQYFGPGTRLTVL.

The chain has TRBV28 and TRBJ2-3, with D possibly TRBD2 on 6 matching bases. This CDR3 spans 16 amino acids. Germline loops: CDR1 MDHEN, CDR2 SYDVKM. The V end was cut by 4 bases, the J end by 5 bases, with 19 bases between. DNA of the CDR3: TGTGCCAGCAGTTCCCCAGGAGACGGGAGAGGAGATACGCAGTATTTT. Translated, it gives CASSSPGDGRGDTQYF.

This chain links TRBV27 with TRBJ2-3, with a possible D match to TRBD2 (6 bases). Trimming cost V 6 bases and J 4 bases, with 17 bases left between them. The CDR3 has 15 amino acids. The V gene's germline CDR1 is MNHEY and CDR2 SMNVEV (reference sequence). CDR3 sequence (DNA): TGTGCCAGCAGCCCAAGACTAGTTGGGGCAGATACGCAGTATTTT. It translates to CASSPRLVGADTQYF.

The V call is TRBV9, the J call TRBJ2-1; TRBD2 is a possible D gene (5 bases). CDR1 is SGDLS, CDR2 YYNGEE, per germline. V was trimmed by 0 bases and J by 7 bases, leaving 8 bases between them. This CDR3 has 13 residues. CDR3 sequence (DNA): TGTGCCAGCAGCGTAGCGGGAACTAATGAGCAGTTCTTC. Translated, it gives CASSVAGTNEQFF.

In regard to this clone: Germline and junction disagree at one end, which may indicate a read error. The V and J genes are TRBV7-7 and TRBJ2-5, with TRBD2 identical over 11 bases. CDR1 is SSHAT and CDR2 is FNYEAQ in the germline V gene (reference sequence). CDR3 length: 15 residues. The CDR3: CASSPGTSGQETQYF. As DNA, the CDR3 is TGTGCTAGCAGCCCCGGGACTAGCGGACAAGAGACCCAGTACTTC.

The chain employs TRBV3-1 (or the pseudogene TRBV3-2) and TRBJ2-1; maybe TRBD1 (6 bases). CDR3 length: 14 residues. Germline V gene sequence: CDR1 LGHDT, CDR2 YNNKEL (reference sequence). V lost 1 base to trimming and J lost 9 bases, with 13 bases between them. The CDR3 is CASSQGGRAFEQFF. The CDR3 nucleotides read TGTGCCAGCAGCCAAGGGGGGCGCGCCTTTGAGCAGTTCTTC.